This T cell receptor (beta chain) originates from a study of early T cells in non-severe SARS-CoV-2 infection (TCRdb year 2021). With respect to the entire study: Bulk RNA from unsorted whole blood was used for TCR sequencing, so alpha and beta chains could not be paired. The study at large found these results: VDJdb matching was skewed toward anti-spike CD8 responses, so virus-specific expansions were likely underestimated and private and CD4 specificities were missed.

V has 6 bases trimmed and J has 5 bases trimmed; junction bases matching no gene number 13. CDR1 is given as DFQATT and CDR2 as SNEGSKA, both from the germline V gene (reference sequence). Including the terminal cysteine and phenylalanine, the CDR3 comprises 15 residues. The only DNA kept is the CDR3, 45 bases in frame from the first base. This clonotype was counted many times. Its antigen specificity is not known. There are no base qualities to consult, and no much larger clone falls within one base. A case-control design nested within a healthcare worker cohort in London, UK, was used, with weekly nasopharyngeal swab PCR tests and blood sampling performed. Healthcare workers were enrolled in the week of the UK lockdown, from 23 to 31 March 2020, and were followed every week for up to 16 weeks. The method was 5' RACE. The data were produced on a NextSeq 500. The TCR library protocol attached unique molecular identifiers to individual cDNA molecules to correct for sequencing error and PCR bias. TCR alpha and beta chains were both sequenced, and the abundances of alpha and beta sequences in each sample were closely correlated with each other. Regarding the original processing steps: Decombinator V4 was used to perform V gene, J gene and CDR3 annotation of TCR sequences. TCRs were defined as expanded if a significant change between any two time points was detected under a Poisson model with p below 0.0001. Abundances of TCRs were expressed as counts per million after normalisation to the total number of TCRs sequenced in each sample. MAIT TCRs were defined by TRAV1-2 paired with TRAJ12, TRAJ20 or TRAJ33, and iNKT TCRs by TRAV10 paired with TRAJ18. VDJdb, accessed 1 November 2021, was searched for CMV, EBV and SARS-CoV-2 annotated TCRs, excluding TCRs annotated for multiple antigens. Using fastp at Q25 and MiXCR, TCRdb reprocessed the public reads and kept productive beta chains. Each entry merges the rows of one CDR3 protein and shows their most common DNA and genes. The V and J calls reflect TCRdb's pipeline rather than the authors' work. The table for this sample lists tens of thousands of distinct CDR3 sequences; around 6% of them were counted only once. About 7% of the sample is held by the ten biggest clonotypes.

Sequencing was done on a sample of whole blood. Here the chain combines TRBV20-1 and TRBJ2-3, with 8 central nucleotides matching TRBD2. The clonotype originates from an adult who was a healthcare worker with PCR-confirmed SARS-CoV-2 infection or an uninfected control (not recorded which). The base sequence is TGCAGTGCCCGCGACGGGAGGGGCCGGGTAGATACGCAGTATTTT. It is translated as CSARDGRGRVDTQYF.